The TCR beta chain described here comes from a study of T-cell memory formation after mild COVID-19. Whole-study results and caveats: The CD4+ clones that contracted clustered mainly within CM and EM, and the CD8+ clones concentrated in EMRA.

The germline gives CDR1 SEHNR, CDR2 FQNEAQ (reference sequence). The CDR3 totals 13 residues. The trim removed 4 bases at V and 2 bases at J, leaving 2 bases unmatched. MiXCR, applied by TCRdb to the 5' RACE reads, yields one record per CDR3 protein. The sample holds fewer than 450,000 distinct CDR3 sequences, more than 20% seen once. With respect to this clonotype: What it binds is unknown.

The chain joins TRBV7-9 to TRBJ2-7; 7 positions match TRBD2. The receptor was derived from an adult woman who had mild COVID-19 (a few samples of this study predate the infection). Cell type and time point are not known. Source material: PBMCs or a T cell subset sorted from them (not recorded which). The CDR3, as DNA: TGTGCCAGCAGCTCTAGCGGAACCTACGAGCAGTACTTC. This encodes CASSSSGTYEQYF.